The sequence of this T cell receptor (beta chain) was determined in a study of blood T cell repertoires in COVID-19. Study overall: COVID-19 samples, acute and convalescent, were from the United States, Italy and Spain.

The CDR3 contains 13 residues. With 7 bases removed from V and 1 base from J, the gap between germline ends came to 8 bases. CDR1 and CDR2 from the germline V gene are LNHDA and SQIVND (reference sequence). As handled by the study authors: Quantification of nucleated cells was approximated via reference gene primer amplification. This table comes from immunoSEQ multiplex PCR, and its TCRdb copy is limited to in-frame clones, with some not included. V, J and clone size derive from that table, while D and trimming were established from the DNA sequence. The sample has around 46,000 clones; around 90% are singletons.

The chain joins TRBV19 to TRBJ2-4, with a weak D call TRBD2 (5 bases). The TCR originated in a man aged 45 to 65 with acute or convalescent COVID-19. Input material: peripheral blood. The CDR3 sequence is CASMSGAKNIQYF. CDR3 nucleotide sequence: TGTGCCAGTATGTCGGGGGCCAAAAACATTCAGTACTTC.